The source of this T cell receptor beta chain is a study of blood T cell repertoires in COVID-19. Study context: Samples of COVID-19 (acute and convalescent) were obtained from the United States, Italy and Spain. The analysed material was cDNA or gDNA that came from T cells, B-cell-depleted T cells, or PBMCs.

Original data processing: Scientists estimated how many nucleated cells there were by amplifying reference gene primers. The method was immunoSEQ multiplex PCR; TCRdb's version includes in-frame clones alone and lacks a portion of them. V and J calls and clone size are as listed in that table; D and trimming were resolved from the DNA. The repertoire holds about 200,000 clones, with over 80% as singletons. The CDR3 runs to 17 residues. The germline V and J ends were trimmed by 1 base and 2 bases, with 17 bases remaining between them. Looked up from germline, CDR1 is MDHEN and CDR2 is SYDVKM. The sample consisted of peripheral blood. The chain couples TRBV28 to TRBJ1-2; possibly TRBD1 for D (5 bases). This receptor was obtained from a human donor in a cohort sampled during active COVID-19. In DNA, the CDR3 is TGTGCCAGCAGTTTATCAGGGTCGGGCCTTCTAAACTATGGCTACACCTTC. The encoded protein is CASSLSGSGLLNYGYTF.